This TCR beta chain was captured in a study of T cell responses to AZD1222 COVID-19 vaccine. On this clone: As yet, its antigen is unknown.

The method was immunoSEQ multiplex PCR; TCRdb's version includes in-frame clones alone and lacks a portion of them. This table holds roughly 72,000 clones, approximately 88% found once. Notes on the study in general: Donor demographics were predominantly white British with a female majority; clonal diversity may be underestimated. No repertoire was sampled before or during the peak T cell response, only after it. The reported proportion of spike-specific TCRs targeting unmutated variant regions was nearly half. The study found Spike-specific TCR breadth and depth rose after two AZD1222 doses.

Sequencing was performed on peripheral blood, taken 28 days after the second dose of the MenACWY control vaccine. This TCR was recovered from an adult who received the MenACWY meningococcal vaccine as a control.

The CDR3 DNA sequence: TGTGCCAGCAGCTTAGAGACAGCCTACAATGAGCAGTTCTTC. It yields the protein CASSLETAYNEQFF. The chain combines TRBV13 with TRBJ2-1; maybe TRBD1 (5 bases). Trimming took 1 base from V and 2 from J, leaving 6 bases between them. The CDR3 has 14 residues. Germline V CDR1 and CDR2: PRHDT, FYEKMQ (reference sequence).